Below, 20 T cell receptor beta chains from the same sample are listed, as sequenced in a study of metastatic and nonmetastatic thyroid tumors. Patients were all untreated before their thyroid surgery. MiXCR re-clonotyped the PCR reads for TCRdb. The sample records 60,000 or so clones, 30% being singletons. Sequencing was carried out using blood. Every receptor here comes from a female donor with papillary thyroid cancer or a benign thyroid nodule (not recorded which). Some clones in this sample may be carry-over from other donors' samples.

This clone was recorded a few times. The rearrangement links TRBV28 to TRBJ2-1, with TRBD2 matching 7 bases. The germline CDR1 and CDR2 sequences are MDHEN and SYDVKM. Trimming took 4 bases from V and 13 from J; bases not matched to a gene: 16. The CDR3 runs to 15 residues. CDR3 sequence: CASSSLAGRAGDQFF. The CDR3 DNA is TGTGCCAGCAGTTCCTTGGCGGGGAGGGCGGGTGATCAGTTCTTC.

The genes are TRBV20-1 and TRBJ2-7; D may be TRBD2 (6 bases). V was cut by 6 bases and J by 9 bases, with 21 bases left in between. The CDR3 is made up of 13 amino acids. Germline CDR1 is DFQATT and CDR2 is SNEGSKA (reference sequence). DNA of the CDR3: TGCAGTGCGGATGAGGGGCAGAGGGACTGGCAGTACTTC. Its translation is CSADEGQRDWQYF.

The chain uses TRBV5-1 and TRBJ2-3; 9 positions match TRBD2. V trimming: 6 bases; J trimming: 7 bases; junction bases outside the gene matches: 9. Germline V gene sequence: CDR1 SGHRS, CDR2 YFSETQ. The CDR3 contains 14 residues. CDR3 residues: CASKIASGTYTQYF. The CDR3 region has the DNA TGCGCCAGCAAGATAGCTAGCGGGACATATACGCAGTATTTT.

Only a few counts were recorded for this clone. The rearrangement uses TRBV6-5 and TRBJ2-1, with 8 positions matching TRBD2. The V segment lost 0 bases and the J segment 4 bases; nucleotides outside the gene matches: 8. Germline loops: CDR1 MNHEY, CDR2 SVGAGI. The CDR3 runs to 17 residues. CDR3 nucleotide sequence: TGTGCCAGCAGTTACTCGGATCCTAGCGGGCTATACAATGAGCAGTTCTTC. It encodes CASSYSDPSGLYNEQFF.

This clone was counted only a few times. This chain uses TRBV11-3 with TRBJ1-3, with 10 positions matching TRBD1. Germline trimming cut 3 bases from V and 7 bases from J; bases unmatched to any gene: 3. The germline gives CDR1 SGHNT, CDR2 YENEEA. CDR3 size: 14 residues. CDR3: CASSFRDRGNTIYF. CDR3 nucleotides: TGTGCCAGCAGCTTCCGGGACAGGGGCAACACCATATATTTT.

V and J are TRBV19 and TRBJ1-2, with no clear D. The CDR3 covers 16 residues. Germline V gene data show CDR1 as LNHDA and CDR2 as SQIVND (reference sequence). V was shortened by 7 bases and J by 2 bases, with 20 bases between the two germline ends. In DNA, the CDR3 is TGTGCCAGTATTAATATAAACAGTGGAGGAAACTATGGCTACACCTTC. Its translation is CASININSGGNYGYTF.

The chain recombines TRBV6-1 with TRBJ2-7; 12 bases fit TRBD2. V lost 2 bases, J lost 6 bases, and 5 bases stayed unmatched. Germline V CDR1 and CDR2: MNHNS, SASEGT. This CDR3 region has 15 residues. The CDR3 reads CASSEQGLAGSEQYF. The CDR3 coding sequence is TGTGCCAGCAGTGAACAAGGACTAGCGGGAAGCGAGCAGTACTTC.

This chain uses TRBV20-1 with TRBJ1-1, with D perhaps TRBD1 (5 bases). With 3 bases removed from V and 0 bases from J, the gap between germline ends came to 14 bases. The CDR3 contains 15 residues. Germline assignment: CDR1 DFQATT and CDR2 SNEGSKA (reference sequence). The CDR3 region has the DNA TGCAGTGCTAGGAGGGTCGGGGGAATGAACACTGAAGCTTTCTTT. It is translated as CSARRVGGMNTEAFF.

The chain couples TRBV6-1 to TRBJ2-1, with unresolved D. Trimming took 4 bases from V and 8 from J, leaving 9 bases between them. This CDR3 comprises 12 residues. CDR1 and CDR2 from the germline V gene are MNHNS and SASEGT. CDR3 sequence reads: CASSGQRDEQFF. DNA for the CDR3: TGTGCCAGCAGTGGTCAAAGGGATGAGCAGTTCTTC.

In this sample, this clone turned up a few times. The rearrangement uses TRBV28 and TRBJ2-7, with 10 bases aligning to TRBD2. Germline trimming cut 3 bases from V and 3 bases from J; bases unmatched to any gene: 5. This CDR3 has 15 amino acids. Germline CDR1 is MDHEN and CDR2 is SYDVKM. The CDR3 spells CASSFRTSGNYEQYF. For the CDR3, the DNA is TGTGCCAGCAGTTTCAGGACTAGCGGCAACTACGAGCAGTACTTC.

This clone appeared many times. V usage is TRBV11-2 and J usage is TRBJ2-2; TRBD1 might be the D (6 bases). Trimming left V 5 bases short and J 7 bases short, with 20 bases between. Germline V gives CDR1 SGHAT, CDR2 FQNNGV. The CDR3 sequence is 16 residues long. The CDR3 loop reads CASSPGQSSWSGELFF. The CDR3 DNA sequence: TGTGCCAGCAGCCCTGGACAGAGCTCATGGAGCGGGGAGCTGTTTTTT.

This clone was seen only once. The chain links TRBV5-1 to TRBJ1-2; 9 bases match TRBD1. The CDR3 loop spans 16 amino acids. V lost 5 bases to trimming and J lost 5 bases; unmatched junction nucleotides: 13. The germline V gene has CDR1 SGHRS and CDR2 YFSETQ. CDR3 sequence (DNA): TGCGCCAGCAGTGGGGGGTACCGGGACAGGGTATATGGCTACACCTTC. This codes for CASSGGYRDRVYGYTF.

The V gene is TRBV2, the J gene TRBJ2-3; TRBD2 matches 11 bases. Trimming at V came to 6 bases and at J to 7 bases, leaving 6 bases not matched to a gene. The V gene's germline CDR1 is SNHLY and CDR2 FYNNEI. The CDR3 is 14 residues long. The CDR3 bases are TGTGCCAGCAGACTAGCGGGAGATGGAAATACGCAGTATTTT. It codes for CASRLAGDGNTQYF. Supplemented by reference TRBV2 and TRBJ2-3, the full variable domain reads EPEVTQTPSHQVTQMGQEVILRCVPISNHLYFYWYRQILGQKVEFLVSFYNNEISEKSEIFDDQFSVERPDGSNFTLKIRSTKLEDSAMYFCASRLAGDGNTQYFGPGTRLTVL.

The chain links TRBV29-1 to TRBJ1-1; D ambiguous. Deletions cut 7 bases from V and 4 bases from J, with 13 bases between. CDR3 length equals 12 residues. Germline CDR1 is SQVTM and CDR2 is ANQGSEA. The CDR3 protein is CSDRWGTTEAFF. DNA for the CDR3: TGCAGCGACCGATGGGGAACCACTGAAGCTTTCTTT. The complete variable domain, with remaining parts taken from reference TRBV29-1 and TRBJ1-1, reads SAVISQKPSRDICQRGTSLTIQCQVDSQVTMMFWYRQQPGQSLTLIATANQGSEATYESGFVIDKFPISRPNLTFSTLTVSNMSPEDSSIYLCSDRWGTTEAFFGQGTRLTVV.

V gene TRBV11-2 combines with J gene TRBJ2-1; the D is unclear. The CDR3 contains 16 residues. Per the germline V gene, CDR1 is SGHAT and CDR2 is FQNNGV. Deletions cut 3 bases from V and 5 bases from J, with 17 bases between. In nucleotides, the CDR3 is TGTGCCAGCAGCTTGCAGCGAGCGTTATTGAACAATGAGCAGTTCTTC. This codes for CASSLQRALLNNEQFF.

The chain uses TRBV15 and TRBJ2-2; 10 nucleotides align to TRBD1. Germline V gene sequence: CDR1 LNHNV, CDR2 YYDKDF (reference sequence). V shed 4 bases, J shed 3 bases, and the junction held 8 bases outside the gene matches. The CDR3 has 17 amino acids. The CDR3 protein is CATSKRPGQGHTGELFF. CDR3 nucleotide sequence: TGTGCCACCAGCAAGAGACCGGGACAGGGGCACACCGGGGAGCTGTTTTTT.

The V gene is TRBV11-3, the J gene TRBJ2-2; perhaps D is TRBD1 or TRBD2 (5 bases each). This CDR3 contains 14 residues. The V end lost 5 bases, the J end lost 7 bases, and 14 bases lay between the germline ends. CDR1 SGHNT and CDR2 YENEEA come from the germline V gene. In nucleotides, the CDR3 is TGTGCCAGCAGCCTCCGGGGCGCGAACGGGGAGCTGTTTTTT. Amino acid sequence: CASSLRGANGELFF. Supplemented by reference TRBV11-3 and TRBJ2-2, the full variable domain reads EAGVVQSPRYKIIEKKQPVAFWCNPISGHNTLYWYLQNLGQGPELLIRYENEEAVDDSQLPKDRFSAERLKGVDSTLKIQPAELGDSAVYLCASSLRGANGELFFGEGSRLTVL.

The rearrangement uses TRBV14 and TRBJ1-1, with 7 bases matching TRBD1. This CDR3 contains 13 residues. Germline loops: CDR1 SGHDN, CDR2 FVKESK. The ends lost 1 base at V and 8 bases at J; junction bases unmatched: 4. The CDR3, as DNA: TGTGCCAGCAGCCAAGTAACAGGGGCCGAAGCTTTCTTT. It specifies CASSQVTGAEAFF.

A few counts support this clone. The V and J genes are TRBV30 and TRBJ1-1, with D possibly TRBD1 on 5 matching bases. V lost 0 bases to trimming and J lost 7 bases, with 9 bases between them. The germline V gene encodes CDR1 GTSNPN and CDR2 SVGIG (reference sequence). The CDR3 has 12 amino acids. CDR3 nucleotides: TGTGCCTGGAGTGTACAGGTCAGTGAAGCTTTCTTT. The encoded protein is CAWSVQVSEAFF.

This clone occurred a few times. CDR3 sequence (DNA): TGTGCCACCCGCCGGAACACTGAAGCTTTCTTT. Protein: CATRRNTEAFF. V is TRBV6-1 and J is TRBJ1-1; the D is unclear. Germline lookup yields CDR1 MNHNS and CDR2 SASEGT. The ends were cut back, 10 bases at V and 1 base at J, with 7 bases in the middle. This CDR3 is 11 amino acids long.